This T cell receptor (beta chain) was sequenced in a study of T-cell reconstitution after alpha-beta-depleted transplantation in children. Overall study results and limits: As was reported, about two months after transplant, alpha-beta T cells came from several hundred expanded graft clones.

Note on this clonotype: No antigen is known for it.

Library preparation (for TCRbeta) was performed with unique molecular identifiers. Via MiXCR, TCRdb re-called the PCR reads, giving one row per CDR3 protein. Of about 980,000 distinct CDR3 sequences in the sample, about 30% were seen once. This TCR derives from a boy in the first two years of life who had a stem cell transplant for SCID, so the T cells may come from the graft donor. Specimen: PBMCs, mostly from graft donor cells, collected 360 days after TCRalphabeta/CD19-depleted stem cell transplant.

The CDR3 DNA sequence: TGTGCCAGCTCACCACGGCCTAGTCCCTCCTACGAGCAGTACTTC. Its translation is CASSPRPSPSYEQYF. The chain links TRBV18 to TRBJ2-7; D is unresolved. CDR3 length: 15 amino acids. Germline CDR1 is KGHSH and CDR2 is LQKENI. Trimming took 1 base from V and 0 from J, leaving 10 bases between them.